This T cell receptor beta chain was recovered during a study of CD8 T cells in Susac syndrome (dated by TCRdb to between 2018 and 2021). Notes on the research overall: The study used repertoire sequencing to test whether antigen drove CD8+ T cell activation and differentiation in Susac syndrome. Clonality of the CD8+ T cell repertoire was compared between roughly 13 healthy donors, 14 Susac syndrome patients and fewer than 16 multiple sclerosis patients.

The CDR3 starts with the cysteine, ends with the phenylalanine, and has 12 residues. CDR3 DNA only is kept here, 36 bases in frame from base 1. V is shortened by 0 bases, J by 9 bases, and the region joining them spans 12 bases. CDR1 is given as DFQATT and CDR2 as SNEGSKA, both from the germline V gene (reference sequence). RNA was extracted with the RNeasy kit and roughly 0.45 to 1 ug was reverse transcribed using random hexamers. TCR beta CDR3 regions were amplified with the immunoSEQ multiplex PCR assay covering 54 Vbeta and 13 Jbeta segments. Bias from PCR amplification was corrected by using a synthetic template baseline for primer optimization and for computational correction. The authors' analysis ran thus. Reads were annotated to V, D and J genes according to IMGT and were analyzed with immunoSEQ Analyzer, with only productive sequences retained. To calculate clonality, Shannon entropy was normalized by log2 of the number of productive unique sequences and then subtracted from one. Public and private clones were assessed among the 100 most prevalent clones of each patient and control. Clones were defined as Susac-specific when absent from the healthy and MS cohorts, from over a thousand published viral clones and from other ImmuneACCESS disease sequences. TCRdb's own reprocessing of the public reads used fastp at Q25 and MiXCR and kept productive beta chains. Rows with one shared CDR3 protein collapse into an entry with the most common genes and DNA. V and J calls and clone size were set by TCRdb, not the authors. The sample table lists 100,000 or so distinct CDR3 sequences, about 90% of them with a count of one. The biggest ten clones account for 0.12% of the sample.

High-throughput TCR beta sequencing profiled peripheral blood CD8+ and CD4+ T cells from healthy donors, Susac syndrome patients and multiple sclerosis patients. The healthy donors served as controls matched for age and sex. CD8+ TEMRA cells were enriched by FACS, while bulk CD8+ and CD4+ T cells were purified by magnetic negative isolation. Blood was drawn into EDTA tubes, processed within 24 hours, and PBMCs were isolated by density gradient centrifugation. PBMCs destined for TCR sequencing were cryopreserved in liquid nitrogen and later thawed in a 37 °C water bath. Purity of sorted or isolated CD4+, CD8+ and CD8+ TEMRA cells was at least 90%. The study at large found these results: The TCR sequencing and HLA analysis was acknowledged to have included a relatively small number of individuals.

This clonotype has a handful of counts. Its antigen target is currently unknown. No base qualities exist here, and no much larger clone lies one base off it. Sequenced input: CD8+ T cells from PBMCs. The chain uses TRBV20-1 and TRBJ2-7; D gene: possibly TRBD1, on 5 matching bases. This clonotype was sampled from a human donor in good health. The bases read TGCAGTGCTAGAGATTCTGATCAGGGGCAGTACTTC. Its protein is CSARDSDQGQYF.